Below, 29 T cell receptor beta chains from the same sample are listed, as sequenced in a study of T cells in Graves' hyperthyroidism and ophthalmopathy. RNA transcripts provided the source from which TCR beta CDR3 regions were amplified. The HTBI primer set was used in a first-round RT-PCR of the TCR CDR3. TCRdb analysed the multiplex PCR reads with MiXCR anew, one entry per CDR3 protein. The top ten clones hold around 9.3% of a sample with over 700,000 distinct CDR3 sequences, 35% to 40% of them seen once. The specimen was blood. Source of these receptors: a man aged 18 to 29 with Graves' hyperthyroidism.

CDR3 region: CASSEAHRTGDYEQYF. The CDR3 nucleotides read TGTGCCAGCAGTGAAGCGCATAGGACAGGGGACTACGAGCAGTACTTC. The chain joins TRBV2 to TRBJ2-7; 9 bases line up with TRBD1. Germline lookup yields CDR1 SNHLY and CDR2 FYNNEI. This CDR3 has 16 residues. Germline trimming cut 0 bases from V and 3 bases from J; bases unmatched to any gene: 6.

The rearrangement joins TRBV15 to TRBJ1-5; 8 bases fit TRBD1. This CDR3 spans 15 amino acids. The germline gives CDR1 LNHNV, CDR2 YYDKDF (reference sequence). J gave up 7 bases and V 0 bases, and 5 bases lay outside the gene matches. The CDR3 loop is CATSRDQGAVQPQHF. In DNA form, the CDR3 reads TGTGCCACCAGCAGAGATCAGGGGGCCGTGCAGCCCCAGCATTTT.

This clonotype has ten or more counts. The gene calls are TRBV29-1 and TRBJ1-1, with D unresolved. The V and J ends lost 5 bases and 6 bases respectively, with 10 bases between them. Germline CDR1 reads SQVTM; CDR2 reads ANQGSEA. This CDR3 spans 11 amino acids. For the CDR3, the DNA is TGCAGCGTTTGGGTGGGGTCTGAAGCTTTCTTT. Translated: CSVWVGSEAFF. Based on the CDR3 plus reference TRBV29-1 and TRBJ1-1, the full variable domain is SAVISQKPSRDICQRGTSLTIQCQVDSQVTMMFWYRQQPGQSLTLIATANQGSEATYESGFVIDKFPISRPNLTFSTLTVSNMSPEDSSIYLCSVWVGSEAFFGQGTRLTVV.

There are a few counts of this clonotype. This chain joins TRBV29-1 and TRBJ2-5, with D possibly being TRBD1 (6 bases). The length of the CDR3 is 12 residues. Germline V lookup: CDR1 SQVTM, CDR2 ANQGSEA. V lost 3 bases and J lost 9, with 14 bases in between. For the CDR3, the DNA is TGCAGCGTTGAGATCCAGGGGCAGCCCCAGTACTTC. It codes for CSVEIQGQPQYF.

This clonotype was observed a handful of times. The V and J genes are TRBV24-1 and TRBJ2-2; 7 bases map to TRBD2. Per germline, CDR1 KGHDR and CDR2 SFDVKD. There are 14 residues in the CDR3. J was trimmed by 4 bases and V by 6 bases; bases with no gene match: 4. This CDR3 reads CATSSLAATGELFF. The CDR3 region has the DNA TGTGCCACCAGTTCCCTAGCGGCCACCGGGGAGCTGTTTTTT.

This chain uses TRBV20-1 with TRBJ1-5; TRBD1 matches 7 bases. The CDR3 length is 15 residues. J lost 4 bases, V lost 1 base, and 7 bases had no gene match. The germline V gene has CDR1 DFQATT and CDR2 SNEGSKA (reference sequence). CDR3 region: CSARATGAGNQPQHF. The CDR3 coding sequence is TGCAGTGCTAGAGCCACAGGGGCGGGAAATCAGCCCCAGCATTTT.

This chain uses TRBV2 with TRBJ2-3; 8 positions match TRBD2. The CDR3 is made up of 13 amino acids. V shed 4 bases, J shed 3 bases, and the junction held 0 bases outside the gene matches. Germline CDR1 is SNHLY and CDR2 is FYNNEI. In DNA form, the CDR3 reads TGTGCCAGCAGTGTAGCGGGGACAGATACGCAGTATTTT. Translating gives CASSVAGTDTQYF. Full variable domain (remainder filled in from reference TRBV2 and TRBJ2-3): EPEVTQTPSHQVTQMGQEVILRCVPISNHLYFYWYRQILGQKVEFLVSFYNNEISEKSEIFDDQFSVERPDGSNFTLKIRSTKLEDSAMYFCASSVAGTDTQYFGPGTRLTVL.

The CDR3 bases are TGTGCCAGTAGAGACGGACCAACCTACGAGCAGTACTTC. It codes for CASRDGPTYEQYF. This chain uses TRBV19 with TRBJ2-7; D is unclear. Trimming pared 6 bases from V and 2 bases from J, leaving 11 bases between. The CDR3 totals 13 residues. CDR1 and CDR2 from the germline V gene are LNHDA and SQIVND (reference sequence). Looking up the rest from reference TRBV19 and TRBJ2-7 gives the full variable domain: DGGITQSPKYLFRKEGQNVTLSCEQNLNHDAMYWYRQDPGQGLRLIYYSQIVNDFQKGDIAEGYSVSREKKESFPLTVTSAQKNPTAFYLCASRDGPTYEQYFGPGTRLTVT.

Ten or more counts support this clonotype. The chain combines TRBV14 with TRBJ1-5; no clear D gene. CDR1 and CDR2 (germline): SGHDN, FVKESK. V was trimmed by 3 bases and J by 5 bases, leaving 5 bases between them. This CDR3 is built from 12 residues. Here the CDR3 reads CASSHMDQPQHF. The CDR3 nucleotides are TGTGCCAGCAGCCATATGGATCAGCCCCAGCATTTT.

The chain couples TRBV5-1 to TRBJ1-1; D might be TRBD1 (5 bases). CDR1 is SGHRS, CDR2 YFSETQ, per germline. The CDR3 loop spans 14 amino acids. V was cut by 9 bases and J by 4 bases, with 19 bases left in between. The CDR3 here is CATAPQGRFTEAFF. CDR3 coding DNA: TGCGCCACGGCCCCCCAGGGTAGGTTCACTGAAGCTTTCTTT.

This chain joins TRBV25-1 and TRBJ2-7; no clear D gene. The CDR3 loop spans 14 amino acids. V was shortened by 6 bases and J by 3 bases, with 15 bases between the two germline ends. CDR1 is MGHDK, CDR2 SYGVNS, per germline. The CDR3 DNA follows: TGTGCCAGCAGCTCCCACGGAGACGACTACGAGCAGTACTTC. This translates into CASSSHGDDYEQYF.

This clonotype was found many times. The chain recombines TRBV20-1 with TRBJ2-7; D is undetermined. This CDR3 contains 13 residues. Trimming stripped 0 bases from V and 2 bases from J, with 8 bases between. CDR1 and CDR2 (germline): DFQATT, SNEGSKA (reference sequence). The DNA for the CDR3 is TGCAGTGCTAGAGACAGGCGAACCTACGAGCAGTACTTC. It codes for CSARDRRTYEQYF.

This clonotype appeared many times. The rearrangement links TRBV7-9 to TRBJ1-1, with 9 nucleotides matching TRBD1. This CDR3 contains 16 residues. Germline V CDR1 and CDR2: SEHNR, FQNEAQ (reference sequence). V lost 1 base to trimming and J lost 2 bases; unmatched junction nucleotides: 5. This chain's CDR3 is CASSLGQQGANTEAFF. CDR3 coding DNA: TGTGCCAGCAGCTTAGGCCAACAGGGGGCAAACACTGAAGCTTTCTTT.

The V and J genes are TRBV10-3 and TRBJ2-6, with D possibly matching TRBD1 (6 bases). CDR1 and CDR2 (germline): ENHRY, SYGVKD. V lost 2 bases to trimming and J lost 4 bases, with 6 bases between them. The CDR3 consists of 14 residues. The CDR3 region has the DNA TGTGCCATCAGTGAGGGACAGGGGGCCAACGTCCTGACTTTC. It yields the protein CAISEGQGANVLTF.

A note on this clonotype: One junction end disagrees with the germline gene, perhaps due to a read error. The chain uses TRBV7-8 and TRBJ2-7; 12 positions match TRBD1. Per germline, CDR1 SGHVS and CDR2 FQNEAQ. The CDR3 spans 16 residues. The CDR3: CASSQLPGTGGREQYF. CDR3 nucleotide sequence: TGCGCCAGCAGCCAACTCCCCGGGACAGGGGGCAGGGAGCAGTACTTC.

Many counts were recorded for this clonotype. This chain joins TRBV20-1 and TRBJ2-5; no reliable D call. V was clipped by 3 bases and J by 5 bases, with 10 bases between them. CDR1 and CDR2 from the germline V gene are DFQATT and SNEGSKA (reference sequence). The CDR3 is 12 residues long. CDR3 in DNA: TGCAGTGCTAGTGCCCCTGTGGAGACCCAGTACTTC. Translated: CSASAPVETQYF.

This clonotype was counted only a few times. The rearrangement uses TRBV6-1 and TRBJ1-1; possible D gene TRBD1, 5 bases. The CDR3 covers 11 residues. Trimming pared 3 bases from V and 8 bases from J, leaving 7 bases between. Germline CDR1 reads MNHNS; CDR2 reads SASEGT. The CDR3 region is CASSETVEAFF. In nucleotides, the CDR3 is TGTGCCAGCAGTGAGACAGTCGAAGCTTTCTTT.

Notes on this clonotype: One end of the junction varies from germline; a read error may be responsible. The chain is built from TRBV5-1 and TRBJ1-2, with D hard to call. The germline V gene has CDR1 SGHRS and CDR2 YFSETQ. The CDR3 totals 13 residues. CDR3 nucleotides: TGTGCCAGCAGCCTGGGGATGTCCTATGGCTACACCTTC. As protein: CASSLGMSYGYTF.

The chain carries TRBV13 and TRBJ1-1; no firm D call. The CDR3 covers 10 residues. From germline, CDR1 is PRHDT and CDR2 FYEKMQ (reference sequence). The V and J ends lost 2 bases and 10 bases respectively, with 5 bases between them. CDR3 DNA sequence: TGTGCCAGCAGCTTACCGGGAGCTTTCTTT. This sequence encodes CASSLPGAFF.

This clonotype has a handful of counts. The V and J genes are TRBV12-3 or TRBV12-4 and TRBJ1-5; D unresolved. Trimming cost V 3 bases and J 5 bases, with 11 bases left between them. CDR3 length: 14 residues. The CDR3, as DNA: TGTGCCAGCAGTTTCGCCGTGGCTGATCAGCCCCAGCATTTT. Its protein product is CASSFAVADQPQHF.

This clonotype has just a few counts. The gene calls are TRBV12-3 or TRBV12-4 and TRBJ2-7; D remains unclear. This CDR3 has 12 amino acids. V dropped 3 bases and J dropped 5 bases, with 8 bases sitting between them. The chain's CDR3 is CASSFLPNEQYF. The DNA for the CDR3 is TGTGCCAGCAGTTTTCTCCCAAACGAGCAGTACTTC.

This clonotype was found many times. CDR3 in amino acids: CSVSNGANTEAFF. CDR3 nucleotides: TGCAGCGTGTCTAACGGAGCGAACACTGAAGCTTTCTTT. The gene calls are TRBV29-1 and TRBJ1-1; unclear D gene. Germline V gene lookup returns CDR1 SQVTM and CDR2 ANQGSEA. V lost 6 bases, J lost 1 base, and 12 bases lay in between. The CDR3 sequence is 13 residues long.

The chain employs TRBV20-1 and TRBJ1-1; D uncertain. Germline lookup yields CDR1 DFQATT and CDR2 SNEGSKA (reference sequence). CDR3 length equals 11 residues. The chain's CDR3 is CRPQRGTEAFF. The DNA for the CDR3 is TGCCGGCCGCAACGGGGAACTGAAGCTTTCTTT.

The CDR3 here is CASSLGGGIDTEAFF. CDR3 nucleotide sequence: TGTGCCAGCAGCTTGGGAGGGGGCATTGACACTGAAGCTTTCTTT. The V call is TRBV7-2, the J call TRBJ1-1; 7 positions agree with TRBD1. V trimming: 3 bases; J trimming: 3 bases; junction bases outside the gene matches: 7. CDR3 length: 15 residues. Germline values: CDR1 SGHTA, CDR2 FQGNSA.

This clonotype was detected once. The chain is built from TRBV4-3 and TRBJ1-1; unclear D gene. V was shortened by 1 base and J by 1 base, with 10 bases between the two germline ends. There are 15 residues in the CDR3. Germline V gene data show CDR1 as LGHNA and CDR2 as YSLEER. In nucleotides, the CDR3 is TGCGCCAGCAGCCAAGCTAAAGGCGGGAACACTGAAGCTTTCTTT. Translation: CASSQAKGGNTEAFF.

The J gene is TRBJ2-7, the V gene TRBV5-6; 7 bases match TRBD1. The CDR3 runs to 17 residues. Trimming cost V 0 bases and J 2 bases; bases outside gene matches: 11. Looked up from germline, CDR1 is SGHDT and CDR2 is YYEEEE. The CDR3 DNA sequence: TGTGCCAGCAGCTTGGAGAGACAGGGAATCCTGACCTACGAGCAGTACTTC. As protein: CASSLERQGILTYEQYF. Full variable domain (rest looked up from reference TRBV5-6 and TRBJ2-7): DAGVTQSPTHLIKTRGQQVTLRCSPKSGHDTVSWYQQALGQGPQFIFQYYEEEERQRGNFPDRFSGHQFPNYSSELNVNALLLGDSALYLCASSLERQGILTYEQYFGPGTRLTVT.

The rearrangement uses TRBV29-1 and TRBJ2-6; D assignment may be TRBD1 or TRBD2 (5 bases each). There are 15 residues in the CDR3. Germline assignment: CDR1 SQVTM and CDR2 ANQGSEA. The V and J ends lost 0 bases and 3 bases respectively, with 9 bases between them. This CDR3 reads CSVEDPRGGANVLTF. CDR3 in DNA: TGCAGCGTTGAAGATCCGAGGGGTGGGGCCAACGTCCTGACTTTC. The entire variable domain, with the rest obtained from reference TRBV29-1 and TRBJ2-6, is as follows: SAVISQKPSRDICQRGTSLTIQCQVDSQVTMMFWYRQQPGQSLTLIATANQGSEATYESGFVIDKFPISRPNLTFSTLTVSNMSPEDSSIYLCSVEDPRGGANVLTFGAGSRLTVL.

This chain joins TRBV19 and TRBJ1-1, with unresolved D. The CDR3 contains 13 residues. Germline loops: CDR1 LNHDA, CDR2 SQIVND (reference sequence). Deletions cut 1 base from V and 9 bases from J, with 12 bases between. CDR3 residues: CASSIAGRRQAFF. As DNA, the CDR3 is TGTGCCAGTAGTATAGCAGGCCGGAGGCAAGCTTTCTTT.

This chain uses TRBV7-3 with TRBJ1-5; the D gene is possibly TRBD1 (6 bases). V lost 5 bases to trimming and J lost 3 bases, with 14 bases between them. Looked up from germline, CDR1 is SGHTA and CDR2 is FQGTGA. The CDR3 is made up of 15 amino acids. CDR3 region: CASSLGQPNNQPQHF. The CDR3 bases are TGTGCCAGCAGCCTTGGACAGCCTAACAATCAGCCCCAGCATTTT.